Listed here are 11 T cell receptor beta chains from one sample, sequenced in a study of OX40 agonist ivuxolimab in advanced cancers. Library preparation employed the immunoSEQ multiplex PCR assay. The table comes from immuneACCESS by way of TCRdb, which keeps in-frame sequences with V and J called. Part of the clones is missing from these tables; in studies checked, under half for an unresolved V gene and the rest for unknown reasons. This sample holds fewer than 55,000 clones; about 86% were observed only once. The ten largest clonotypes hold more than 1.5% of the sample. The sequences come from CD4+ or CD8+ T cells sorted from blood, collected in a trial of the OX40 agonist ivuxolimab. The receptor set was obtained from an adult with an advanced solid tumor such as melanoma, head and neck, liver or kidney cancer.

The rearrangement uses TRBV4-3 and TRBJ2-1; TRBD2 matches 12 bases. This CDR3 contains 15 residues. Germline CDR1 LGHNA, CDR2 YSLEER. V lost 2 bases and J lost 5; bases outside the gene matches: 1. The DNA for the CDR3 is TGCGCCAGCAGCCAAAGACTAGCGGGGGACAATGAGCAGTTCTTC. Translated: CASSQRLAGDNEQFF.

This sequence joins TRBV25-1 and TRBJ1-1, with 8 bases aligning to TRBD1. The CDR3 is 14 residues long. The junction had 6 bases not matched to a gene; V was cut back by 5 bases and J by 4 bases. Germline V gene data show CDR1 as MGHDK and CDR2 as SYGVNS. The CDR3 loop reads CASSTTGGGTEAFF. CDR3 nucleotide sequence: TGTGCCAGCAGTACAACAGGGGGTGGCACTGAAGCTTTCTTT.

The CDR3 DNA sequence: TGCAGCGTTCCCGCGGATCCCCCGGAACTGTACGGCTACACCTTC. Translating gives CSVPADPPELYGYTF. The chain carries TRBV29-1 and TRBJ1-2; D gene unclear. Trimming cost V 5 bases and J 8 bases, with 24 bases left between them. The CDR3 totals 15 residues. Germline lookup yields CDR1 SQVTM and CDR2 ANQGSEA.

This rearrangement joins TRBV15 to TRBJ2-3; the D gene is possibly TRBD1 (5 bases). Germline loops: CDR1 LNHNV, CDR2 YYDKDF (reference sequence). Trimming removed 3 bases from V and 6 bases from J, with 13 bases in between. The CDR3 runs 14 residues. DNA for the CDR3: TGTGCCACCAGCAGCTCCGGTGGGGCGGATACGCAGTATTTT. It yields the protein CATSSSGGADTQYF. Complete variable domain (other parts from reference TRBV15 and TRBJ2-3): DAMVIQNPRYQVTQFGKPVTLSCSQTLNHNVMYWYQQKSSQAPKLLFHYYDKDFNNEADTPDNFQSRRPNTSFCFLDIRSPGLGDTAMYLCATSSSGGADTQYFGPGTRLTVL.

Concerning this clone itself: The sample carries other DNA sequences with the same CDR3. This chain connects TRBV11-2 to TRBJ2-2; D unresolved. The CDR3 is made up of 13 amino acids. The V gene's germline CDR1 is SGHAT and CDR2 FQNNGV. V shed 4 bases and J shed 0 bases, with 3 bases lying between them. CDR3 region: CASSSTNTGELFF. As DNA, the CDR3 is TGTGCCAGCAGCTCCACGAACACCGGGGAGCTGTTTTTT.

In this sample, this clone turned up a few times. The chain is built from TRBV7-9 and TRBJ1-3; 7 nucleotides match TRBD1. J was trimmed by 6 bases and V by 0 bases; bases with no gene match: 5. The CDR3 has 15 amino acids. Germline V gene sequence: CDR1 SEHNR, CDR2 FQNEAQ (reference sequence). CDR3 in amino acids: CASSLAGGVKNTIYF. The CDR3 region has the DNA TGTGCCAGCAGCTTAGCAGGGGGCGTCAAAAACACCATATATTTT.

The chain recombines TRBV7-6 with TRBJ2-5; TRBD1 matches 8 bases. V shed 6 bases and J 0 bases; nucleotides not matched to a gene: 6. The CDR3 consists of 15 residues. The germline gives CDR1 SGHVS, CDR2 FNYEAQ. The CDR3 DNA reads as TGTGCCAGCAGACCCGGGACAGGCTACCAAGAGACCCAGTACTTC. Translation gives CASRPGTGYQETQYF.

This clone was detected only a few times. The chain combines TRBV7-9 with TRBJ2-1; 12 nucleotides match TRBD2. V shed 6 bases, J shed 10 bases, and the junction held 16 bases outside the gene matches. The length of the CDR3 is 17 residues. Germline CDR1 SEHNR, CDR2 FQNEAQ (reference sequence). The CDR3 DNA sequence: TGTGCCAGCAGAGCACCGGGACTAGCGGGCGTTAAATGGGAGCAGTTCTTC. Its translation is CASRAPGLAGVKWEQFF.

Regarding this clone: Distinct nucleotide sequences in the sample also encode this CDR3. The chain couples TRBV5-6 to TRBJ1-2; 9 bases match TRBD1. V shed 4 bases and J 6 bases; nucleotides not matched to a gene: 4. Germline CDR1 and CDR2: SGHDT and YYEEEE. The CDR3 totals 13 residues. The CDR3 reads CASSDTGGNGYTF. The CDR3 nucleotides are TGTGCCAGCAGCGATACAGGGGGCAATGGCTACACCTTC.

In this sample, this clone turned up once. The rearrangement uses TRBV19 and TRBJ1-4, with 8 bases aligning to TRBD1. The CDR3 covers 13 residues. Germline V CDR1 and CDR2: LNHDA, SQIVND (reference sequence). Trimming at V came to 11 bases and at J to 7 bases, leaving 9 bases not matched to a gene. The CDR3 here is CAAAVQGGEKLFF. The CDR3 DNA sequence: TGTGCCGCTGCGGTACAGGGGGGTGAAAAACTGTTTTTT.

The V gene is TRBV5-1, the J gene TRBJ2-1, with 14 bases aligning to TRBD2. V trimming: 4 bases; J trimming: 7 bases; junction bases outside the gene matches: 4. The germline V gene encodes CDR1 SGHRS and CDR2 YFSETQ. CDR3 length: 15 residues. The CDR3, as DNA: TGCGCCAGCAGCGGGACTAGCGGGAGAGGGAATGAGCAGTTCTTC. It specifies CASSGTSGRGNEQFF.